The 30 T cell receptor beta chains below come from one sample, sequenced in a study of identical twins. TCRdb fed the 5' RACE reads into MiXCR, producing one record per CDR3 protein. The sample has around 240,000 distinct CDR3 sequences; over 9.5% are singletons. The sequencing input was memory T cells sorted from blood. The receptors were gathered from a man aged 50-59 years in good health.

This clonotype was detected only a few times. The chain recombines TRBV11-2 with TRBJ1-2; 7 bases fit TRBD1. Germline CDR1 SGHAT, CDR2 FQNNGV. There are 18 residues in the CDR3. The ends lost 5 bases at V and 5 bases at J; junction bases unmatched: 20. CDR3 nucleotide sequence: TGTGCCAGCAGCCGCTCCGGGACAGCCTTAAATACGCGGTATGGCTACACCTTC. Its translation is CASSRSGTALNTRYGYTF.

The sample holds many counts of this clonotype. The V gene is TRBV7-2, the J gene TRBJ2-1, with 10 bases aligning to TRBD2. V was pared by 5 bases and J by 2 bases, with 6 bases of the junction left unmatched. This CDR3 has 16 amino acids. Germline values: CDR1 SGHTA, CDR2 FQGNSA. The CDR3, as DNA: TGTGCCAGCAGCATTAGGAGCGGGGGGGCCTACAATGAGCAGTTCTTC. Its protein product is CASSIRSGGAYNEQFF. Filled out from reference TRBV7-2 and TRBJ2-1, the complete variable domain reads GAGVSQSPSNKVTEKGKDVELRCDPISGHTALYWYRQSLGQGLEFLIYFQGNSAPDKSGLPSDRFSAERTGGSVSTLTIQRTQQEDSAVYLCASSIRSGGAYNEQFFGPGTRLTVL.

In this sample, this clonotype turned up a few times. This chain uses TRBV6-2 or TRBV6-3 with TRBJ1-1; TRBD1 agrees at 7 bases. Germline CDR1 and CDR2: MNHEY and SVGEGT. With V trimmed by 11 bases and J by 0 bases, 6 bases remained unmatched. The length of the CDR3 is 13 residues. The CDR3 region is CALRQGLNTEAFF. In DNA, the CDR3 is TGTGCCCTGAGACAGGGACTGAACACTGAAGCTTTCTTT.

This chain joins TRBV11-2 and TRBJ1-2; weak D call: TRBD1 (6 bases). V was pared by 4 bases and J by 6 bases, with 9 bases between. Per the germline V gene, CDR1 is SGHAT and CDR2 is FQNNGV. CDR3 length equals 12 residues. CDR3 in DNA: TGTGCCAGCAGCTCGGAGGGGGATGGCTACACCTTC. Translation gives CASSSEGDGYTF.

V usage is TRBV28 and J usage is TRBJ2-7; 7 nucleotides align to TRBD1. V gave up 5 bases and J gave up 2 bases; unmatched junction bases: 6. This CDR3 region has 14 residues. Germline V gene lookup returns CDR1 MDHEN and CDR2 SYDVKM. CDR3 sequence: CASSPLGQAYEQYF. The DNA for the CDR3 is TGTGCCAGCAGTCCCCTAGGACAGGCCTACGAGCAGTACTTC. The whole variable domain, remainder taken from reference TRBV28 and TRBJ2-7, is DVKVTQSSRYLVKRTGEKVFLECVQDMDHENMFWYRQDPGLGLRLIYFSYDVKMKEKGDIPEGYSVSREKKERFSLILESASTNQTSMYLCASSPLGQAYEQYFGPGTRLTVT.

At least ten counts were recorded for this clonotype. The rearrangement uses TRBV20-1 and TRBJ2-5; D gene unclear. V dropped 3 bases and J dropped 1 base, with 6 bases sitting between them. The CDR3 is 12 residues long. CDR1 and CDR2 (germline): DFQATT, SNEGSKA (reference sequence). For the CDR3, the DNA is TGCAGTGCTAGGGGCCGCCAAGAGACCCAGTACTTC. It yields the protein CSARGRQETQYF.

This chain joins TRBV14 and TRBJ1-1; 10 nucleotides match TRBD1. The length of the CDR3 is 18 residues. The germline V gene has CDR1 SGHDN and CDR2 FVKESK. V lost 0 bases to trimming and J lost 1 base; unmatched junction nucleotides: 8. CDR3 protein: CASSQDPRDRGRNTEAFF. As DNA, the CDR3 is TGTGCCAGCAGCCAAGATCCCCGGGACAGGGGAAGGAACACTGAAGCTTTCTTT.

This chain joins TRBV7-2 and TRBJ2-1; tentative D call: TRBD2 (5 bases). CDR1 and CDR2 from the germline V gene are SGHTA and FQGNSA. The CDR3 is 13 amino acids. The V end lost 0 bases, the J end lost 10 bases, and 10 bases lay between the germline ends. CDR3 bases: TGTGCCAGCAGCTTAGCTGGAGGAAGGGAGCAGTTCTTC. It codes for CASSLAGGREQFF.

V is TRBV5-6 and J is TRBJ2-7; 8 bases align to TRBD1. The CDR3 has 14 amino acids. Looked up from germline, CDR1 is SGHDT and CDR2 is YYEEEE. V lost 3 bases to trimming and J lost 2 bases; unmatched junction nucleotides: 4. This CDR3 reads CASSWGQDAYEQYF. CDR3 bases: TGTGCCAGCAGCTGGGGACAGGATGCCTACGAGCAGTACTTC.

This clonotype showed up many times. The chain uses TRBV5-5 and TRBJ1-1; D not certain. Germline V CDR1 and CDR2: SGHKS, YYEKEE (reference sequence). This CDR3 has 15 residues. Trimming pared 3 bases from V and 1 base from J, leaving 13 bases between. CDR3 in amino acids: CASSSRAVTNTEAFF. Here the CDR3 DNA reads TGTGCCAGCAGCTCCCGGGCGGTGACGAACACTGAAGCTTTCTTT.

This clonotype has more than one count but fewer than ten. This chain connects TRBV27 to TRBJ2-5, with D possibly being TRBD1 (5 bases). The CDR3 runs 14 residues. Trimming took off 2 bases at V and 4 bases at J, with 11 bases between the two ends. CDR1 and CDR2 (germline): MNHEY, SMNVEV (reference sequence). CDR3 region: CASSLMGPGETQYF. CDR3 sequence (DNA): TGTGCCAGCAGTTTAATGGGGCCGGGAGAGACCCAGTACTTC.

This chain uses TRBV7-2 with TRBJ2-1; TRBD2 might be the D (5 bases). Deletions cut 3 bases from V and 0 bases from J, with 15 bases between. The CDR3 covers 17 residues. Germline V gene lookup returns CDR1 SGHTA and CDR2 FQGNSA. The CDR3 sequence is CASSFSLGGFSYNEQFF. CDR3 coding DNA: TGTGCCAGCAGCTTCAGCTTGGGCGGGTTCTCCTACAATGAGCAGTTCTTC.

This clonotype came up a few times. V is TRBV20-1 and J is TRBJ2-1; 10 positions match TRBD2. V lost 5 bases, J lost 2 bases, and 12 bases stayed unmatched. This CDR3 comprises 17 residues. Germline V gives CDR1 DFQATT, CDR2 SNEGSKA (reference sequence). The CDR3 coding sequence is TGCAGTGCTTGGGGACTAGCGAAAATGGGGGCCTACAATGAGCAGTTCTTC. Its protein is CSAWGLAKMGAYNEQFF.

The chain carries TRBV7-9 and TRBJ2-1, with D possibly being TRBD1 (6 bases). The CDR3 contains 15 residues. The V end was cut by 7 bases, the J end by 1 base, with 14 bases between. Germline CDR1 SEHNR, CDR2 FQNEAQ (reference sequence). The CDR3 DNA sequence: TGTGCCAGCACACGGACAGCCTTTTCCTACAATGAGCAGTTCTTC. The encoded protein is CASTRTAFSYNEQFF.

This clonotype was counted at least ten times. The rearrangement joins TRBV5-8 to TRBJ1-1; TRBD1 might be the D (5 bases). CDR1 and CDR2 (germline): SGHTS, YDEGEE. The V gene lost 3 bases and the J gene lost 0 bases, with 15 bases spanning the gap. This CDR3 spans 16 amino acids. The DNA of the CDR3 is TGTGCCAGCAGCTACGACAGTATAGACATGAACACTGAAGCTTTCTTT. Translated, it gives CASSYDSIDMNTEAFF.

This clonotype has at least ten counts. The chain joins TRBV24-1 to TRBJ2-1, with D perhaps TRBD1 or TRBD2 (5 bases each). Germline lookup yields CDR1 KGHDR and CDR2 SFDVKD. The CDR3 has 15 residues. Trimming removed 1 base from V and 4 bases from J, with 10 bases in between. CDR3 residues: CATSDLSGGYNEQFF. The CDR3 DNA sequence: TGTGCCACCAGTGATTTATCTGGGGGATACAATGAGCAGTTCTTC.

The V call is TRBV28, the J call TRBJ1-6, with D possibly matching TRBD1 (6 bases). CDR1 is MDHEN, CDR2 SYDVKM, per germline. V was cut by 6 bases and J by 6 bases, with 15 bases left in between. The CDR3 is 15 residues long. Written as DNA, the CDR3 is TGTGCCAGCAGCCGGACAGCGAGGAGTAATTCACCCCTCCACTTT. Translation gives CASSRTARSNSPLHF.

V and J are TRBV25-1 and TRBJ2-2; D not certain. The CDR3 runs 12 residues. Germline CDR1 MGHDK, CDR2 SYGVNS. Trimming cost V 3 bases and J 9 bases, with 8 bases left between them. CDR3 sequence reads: CASSDYWRELFF. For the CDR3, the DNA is TGTGCCAGCAGTGACTATTGGCGGGAGCTGTTTTTT.

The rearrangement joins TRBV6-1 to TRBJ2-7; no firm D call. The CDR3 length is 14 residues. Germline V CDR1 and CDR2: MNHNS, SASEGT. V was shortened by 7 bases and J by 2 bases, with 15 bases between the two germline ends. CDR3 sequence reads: CASKRLASTYEQYF. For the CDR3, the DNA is TGTGCCAGCAAAAGGTTAGCCTCCACCTACGAGCAGTACTTC.

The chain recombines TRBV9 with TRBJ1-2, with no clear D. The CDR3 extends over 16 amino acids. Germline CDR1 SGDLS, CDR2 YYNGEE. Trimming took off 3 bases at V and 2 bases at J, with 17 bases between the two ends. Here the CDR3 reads CASSGPGDGYNYGYTF. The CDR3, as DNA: TGTGCCAGCAGCGGCCCCGGAGACGGTTACAACTATGGCTACACCTTC.

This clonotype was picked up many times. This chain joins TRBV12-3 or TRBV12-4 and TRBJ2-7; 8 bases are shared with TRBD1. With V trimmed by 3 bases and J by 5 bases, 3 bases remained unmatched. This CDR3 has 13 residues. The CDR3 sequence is CASSLQGAHEQYF. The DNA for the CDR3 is TGTGCCAGCAGTTTGCAGGGGGCACACGAGCAGTACTTC.

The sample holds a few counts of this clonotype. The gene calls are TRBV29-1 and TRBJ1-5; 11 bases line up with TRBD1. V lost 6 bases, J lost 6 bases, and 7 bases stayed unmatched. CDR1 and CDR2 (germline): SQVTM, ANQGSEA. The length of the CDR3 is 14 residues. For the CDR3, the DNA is TGCAGCGTAGTAGGGACAGGGGGAGGTCAGCCCCAGCATTTT. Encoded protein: CSVVGTGGGQPQHF.

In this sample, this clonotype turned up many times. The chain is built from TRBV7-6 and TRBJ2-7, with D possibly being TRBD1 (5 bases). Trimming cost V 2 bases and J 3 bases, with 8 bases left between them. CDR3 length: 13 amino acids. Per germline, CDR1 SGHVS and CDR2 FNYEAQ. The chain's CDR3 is CASSLQQDYEQYF. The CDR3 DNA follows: TGTGCCAGCAGCTTACAACAGGACTACGAGCAGTACTTC.

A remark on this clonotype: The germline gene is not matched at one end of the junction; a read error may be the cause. This CDR3 reads CSASQDRNNVQFF. The CDR3 DNA sequence: TGCAGTGCTAGCCAGGACAGAAACAATGTGCAGTTCTTC. This chain links TRBV20-1 with TRBJ2-1; possibly TRBD1 for D (6 bases). CDR1 and CDR2 from the germline V gene are DFQATT and SNEGSKA (reference sequence). The CDR3 has 13 residues.

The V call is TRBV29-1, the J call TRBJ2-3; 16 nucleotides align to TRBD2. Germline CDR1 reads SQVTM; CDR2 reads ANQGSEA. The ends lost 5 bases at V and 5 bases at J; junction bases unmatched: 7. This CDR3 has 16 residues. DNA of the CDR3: TGCAGCGTTTCGGGACTAGCGGGAGGGTCGGGAGATACGCAGTATTTT. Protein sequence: CSVSGLAGGSGDTQYF.

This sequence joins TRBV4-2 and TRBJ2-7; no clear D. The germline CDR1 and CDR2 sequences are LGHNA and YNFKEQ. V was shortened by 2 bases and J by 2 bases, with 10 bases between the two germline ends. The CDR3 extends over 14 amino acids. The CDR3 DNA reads TGTGCCAGCAGCCAACCGACCGATACCTACGAGCAGTACTTC. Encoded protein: CASSQPTDTYEQYF.

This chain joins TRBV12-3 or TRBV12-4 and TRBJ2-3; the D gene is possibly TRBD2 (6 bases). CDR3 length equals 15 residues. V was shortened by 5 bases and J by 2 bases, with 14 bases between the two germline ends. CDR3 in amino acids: CASSQRLGDTDTQYF. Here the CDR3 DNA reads TGTGCCAGCAGTCAGAGACTAGGCGACACAGATACGCAGTATTTT.

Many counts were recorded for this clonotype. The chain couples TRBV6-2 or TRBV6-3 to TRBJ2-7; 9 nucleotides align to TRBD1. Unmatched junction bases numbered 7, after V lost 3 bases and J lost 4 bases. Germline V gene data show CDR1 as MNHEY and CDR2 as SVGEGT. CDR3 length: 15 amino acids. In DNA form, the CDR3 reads TGTGCCAGCAGTTATCTCTGGACAGGGGAATACGAGCAGTACTTC. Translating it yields CASSYLWTGEYEQYF.

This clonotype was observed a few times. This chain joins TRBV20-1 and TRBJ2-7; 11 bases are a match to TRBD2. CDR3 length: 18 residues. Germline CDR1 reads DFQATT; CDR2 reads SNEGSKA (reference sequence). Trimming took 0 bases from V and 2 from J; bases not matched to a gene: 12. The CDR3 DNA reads TGCAGTGCTAGAGATCGAATTTTACTAGCGGGGGAGACCTACGAGCAGTACTTC. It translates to CSARDRILLAGETYEQYF.

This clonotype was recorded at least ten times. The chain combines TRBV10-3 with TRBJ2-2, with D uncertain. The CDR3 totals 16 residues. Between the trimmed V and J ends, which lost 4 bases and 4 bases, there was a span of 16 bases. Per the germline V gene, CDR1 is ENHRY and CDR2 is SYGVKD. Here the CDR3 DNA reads TGTGCCATCAGTGGCCCCGTGCGGCAGAGCACCGGGGAGCTGTTTTTT. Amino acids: CAISGPVRQSTGELFF.